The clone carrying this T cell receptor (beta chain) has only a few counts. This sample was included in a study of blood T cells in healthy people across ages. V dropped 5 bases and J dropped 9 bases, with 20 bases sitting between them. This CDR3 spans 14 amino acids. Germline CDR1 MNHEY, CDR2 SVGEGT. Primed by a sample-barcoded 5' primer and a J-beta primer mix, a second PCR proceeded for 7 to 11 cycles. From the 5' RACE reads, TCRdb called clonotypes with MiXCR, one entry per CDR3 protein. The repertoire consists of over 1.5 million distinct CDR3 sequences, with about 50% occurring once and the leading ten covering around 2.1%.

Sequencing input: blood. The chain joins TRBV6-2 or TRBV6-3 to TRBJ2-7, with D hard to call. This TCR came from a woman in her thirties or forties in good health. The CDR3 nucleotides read TGTGCCAGCAGTCCCTTTTCTCGAGGCGTCGGGCAGTACTTC. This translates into CASSPFSRGVGQYF.